This is a list of T cell receptor beta chains from one sample in a study of blood T cell repertoires in COVID-19. This table comes from immunoSEQ multiplex PCR, and its TCRdb copy is limited to in-frame clones, with some not included. The table lists around 100,000 clones, roughly nine tenths of them singletons. The sequencing sample was made of peripheral blood. The receptors were gathered from a woman aged 45 to 65 with COVID-19, enrolled during active disease. CDR3s include the opening cysteine and the closing phenylalanine or tryptophan. A D gene is named only where the DNA matches it firmly. For some rows the clone size is stated as once, few or many, or as a class when expanded; others skip it.

V gene	J gene	clone size	D gene	CDR3 protein	CDR3 DNA
TRBV11-3	TRBJ2-5	-	-	CASSLGLQETQYF	TGTGCCAGCAGTCTGGGGCTACAAGAGACCCAGTACTTC
TRBV7-6	TRBJ2-7	-	TRBD1	CASSLQQGAAYEQYF	TGTGCCAGCAGCTTACAACAGGGGGCCGCCTACGAGCAGTACTTC
TRBV12-1	TRBJ1-4	-	-	CASSSWTDAYEKLFF	TGTGCCAGCAGCTCATGGACAGACGCATATGAAAAACTGTTTTTT
TRBV7-9	TRBJ2-1	-	TRBD2	CASSLVLAGVNEQFF	TGTGCCAGCAGCTTAGTCCTAGCGGGGGTGAATGAGCAGTTCTTC
TRBV6-2/TRBV6-3	TRBJ2-7	-	-	CASSLDGLGQYF	TGTGCCAGCAGTTTGGACGGACTGGGGCAGTACTTC
TRBV5-1	TRBJ2-5	-	TRBD2	CASRQLAGRQETQYF	TGCGCCAGCAGGCAACTAGCGGGACGCCAAGAGACCCAGTACTTC
TRBV30	TRBJ2-2	-	TRBD1	CAWSDLGTGVGTGELFF	TGTGCCTGGAGTGATCTGGGCACAGGGGTGGGGACCGGGGAGCTGTTTTTT
TRBV4-1	TRBJ1-1	-	-	CASSQESFRGTEAFF	TGCGCCAGCAGCCAAGAATCCTTCAGGGGTACTGAAGCTTTCTTT
TRBV29-1	TRBJ2-7	-	-	CSVETGETYEQYF	TGCAGCGTTGAGACAGGAGAGACCTACGAGCAGTACTTC
TRBV7-2	TRBJ2-1	once	TRBD2	CASSLGLADYNEQFF	TGTGCCAGCAGCTTGGGACTAGCGGACTACAATGAGCAGTTCTTC
TRBV7-9	TRBJ2-1	-	TRBD2	CASSYGTSGTSSYNEQFF	TGTGCCAGCAGCTACGGGACTAGCGGGACGAGCTCCTACAATGAGCAGTTCTTC
TRBV4-1	TRBJ2-3	-	TRBD2	CASSQVRGGVADTQYF	TGCGCCAGCAGCCAAGTGCGGGGGGGGGTCGCAGATACGCAGTATTTT
TRBV7-9	TRBJ1-2	once	-	CASSARGQLHYGYTF	TGTGCCAGCAGCGCACGAGGCCAGCTACACTATGGCTACACCTTC
TRBV6-2/TRBV6-3	TRBJ2-5	-	TRBD1	CASSYSKQGSETQYF	TGTGCCAGCAGTTACTCGAAACAGGGGAGCGAGACCCAGTACTTC
TRBV7-9	TRBJ2-1	-	-	CASSLPLGGQGDNEQFF	TGTGCCAGCAGCTTACCTTTAGGGGGACAAGGGGACAATGAGCAGTTCTTC
TRBV6-2/TRBV6-3	TRBJ1-2	few	-	CASSYSKSSGNYGYTF	TGTGCCAGCAGTTACTCGAAAAGTTCAGGGAACTATGGCTACACCTTC
TRBV3-1/TRBV3-2	TRBJ2-1	-	-	CASSQGAQGYNEQFF	TGTGCCAGCAGCCAAGGGGCACAGGGCTACAATGAGCAGTTCTTC
TRBV7-9	TRBJ2-7	-	TRBD2	CASSSQAGTEQYF	TGTGCCAGCAGCAGTCAAGCGGGGACCGAGCAGTACTTC
TRBV29-1	TRBJ1-4	-	-	CSVRVPNEKLFF	TGCAGCGTCAGGGTTCCTAATGAAAAACTGTTTTTT
TRBV27	TRBJ1-2	-	TRBD1	CASSPARGINYGYTF	TGTGCCAGCAGTCCCGCCAGGGGGATAAACTATGGCTACACCTTC
TRBV28	TRBJ2-5	once	TRBD1	CASRLGQKETQYF	TGTGCCAGCAGACTGGGACAGAAAGAGACCCAGTACTTC
TRBV30	TRBJ1-4	-	TRBD1	CAWSVTGVNEKLFF	TGTGCCTGGAGTGTAACAGGGGTTAATGAAAAACTGTTTTTT
TRBV5-1	TRBJ2-6	-	-	CASSLAGGANVLTF	TGCGCCAGCAGCTTGGCCGGGGGGGCCAACGTCCTGACTTTC
TRBV9	TRBJ2-7	-	-	CASSPGFYEQYF	TGTGCCAGCAGCCCAGGTTTCTACGAGCAGTACTTC
TRBV6-6	TRBJ1-1	-	-	CASSTGDRTEAFF	TGTGCCAGCAGTACGGGTGACAGAACTGAAGCTTTCTTT
TRBV27	TRBJ2-5	-	-	CASSQQGIETQYF	TGTGCCAGCAGTCAACAGGGTATTGAGACCCAGTACTTC